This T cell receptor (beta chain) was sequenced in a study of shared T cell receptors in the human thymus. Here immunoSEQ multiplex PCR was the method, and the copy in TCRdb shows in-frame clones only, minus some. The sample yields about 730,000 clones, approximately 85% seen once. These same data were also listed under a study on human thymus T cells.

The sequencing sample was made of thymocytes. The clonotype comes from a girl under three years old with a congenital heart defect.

CDR3 coding DNA: TGCGCCAGCAGCCAAGATGTTGCTAGCGGGGACAATGAGCAGTTCTTC. Residues: CASSQDVASGDNEQFF. The V call is TRBV4-1, the J call TRBJ2-1; 9 bases line up with TRBD2. Looked up from germline, CDR1 is MGHRA and CDR2 is YSYEKL. V lost 0 bases and J lost 5; bases outside the gene matches: 5. The CDR3 extends over 16 amino acids.